This TCR beta chain was sequenced in a study of blood T cell repertoires in COVID-19. Clones were sequenced by immunoSEQ multiplex PCR, and TCRdb holds only the in-frame ones, with some missing. The sample carries 150,000 to 200,000 clones, 86% recorded once. V lost 4 bases and J lost 0, with 15 bases in between. Germline CDR1 is SGHNT and CDR2 is YYREEE (reference sequence). The CDR3 sequence is 16 residues long. The chain uses TRBV5-4 and TRBJ2-3; D perhaps matches TRBD2 (6 bases). The specimen sequenced was peripheral blood. This TCR was recovered from a man between 60 and 70 years old with acute or convalescent COVID-19. CDR3 sequence: CASSPGGSVSTDTQYF. CDR3 in DNA: TGTGCCAGCAGCCCCGGGGGTAGCGTGAGCACAGATACGCAGTATTTT.